These 29 T cell receptor beta chains originate from one sample sequenced in a study of OX40 agonist ivuxolimab in advanced cancers. The assay was immunoSEQ multiplex PCR, and TCRdb's table has in-frame clones only and misses some. The data hold some 100,000 clones, with over 75% observed a single time. Sequences were derived from CD4+ or CD8+ T cells sorted from blood, sampled in a trial of the OX40 agonist ivuxolimab. These receptors were obtained from an adult with an advanced solid tumor such as melanoma, head and neck, liver or kidney cancer.

The chain uses TRBV6-6 and TRBJ1-5; 8 bases are a match to TRBD1. After removal of 0 bases from V and 4 bases from J, the junction contained 5 bases not matched to a gene. Germline CDR1 reads MNHNY; CDR2 reads SVGAGI (reference sequence). The CDR3 extends over 16 amino acids. CDR3 amino acids: CASSYSSGGGNQPQHF. Here the CDR3 DNA reads TGTGCCAGCAGTTACTCGTCAGGGGGCGGGAATCAGCCCCAGCATTTT.

The chain combines TRBV18 with TRBJ1-1; 8 bases agree with TRBD1. CDR1 KGHSH and CDR2 LQKENI come from the germline V gene. The J segment lost 0 bases and the V segment lost 6 bases, leaving 0 bases of the junction unmatched. There are 13 residues in the CDR3. The CDR3 bases are TGTGCCAGCTCGGGACAGGTGAACACTGAAGCTTTCTTT. It codes for CASSGQVNTEAFF.

The rearrangement joins TRBV20-1 to TRBJ2-5; D is unresolved. CDR3 length: 11 amino acids. V was cut by 5 bases and J by 5 bases, with 9 bases left in between. The germline CDR1 and CDR2 sequences are DFQATT and SNEGSKA (reference sequence). The CDR3 protein is CSAPTGETQYF. CDR3 bases: TGCAGTGCTCCAACTGGGGAGACCCAGTACTTC.

In DNA form, the CDR3 reads TGTGCCAGCAGTTCTCCGGGGGGGACTAGAGTGCGAGATACGCAGTATTTT. Its translation is CASSSPGGTRVRDTQYF. The gene calls are TRBV28 and TRBJ2-3; 8 bases are shared with TRBD2. The CDR3 is 17 residues long. V lost 4 bases, J lost 5 bases, and 14 bases stayed unmatched. CDR1 and CDR2 (germline): MDHEN, SYDVKM.

This chain joins TRBV11-3 and TRBJ2-5; D call uncertain. Germline V lookup: CDR1 SGHNT, CDR2 YENEEA. The CDR3 spans 12 residues. Trimming stripped 1 base from V and 5 bases from J, with 5 bases between. CDR3 nucleotide sequence: TGTGCCAGCAGCTTAGTTGGCGAGACCCAGTACTTC. Translating gives CASSLVGETQYF.

The V call is TRBV28, the J call TRBJ1-4, with 7 bases lining up with TRBD1. V gave up 8 bases and J gave up 8 bases; unmatched junction bases: 26. The CDR3 spans 19 residues. CDR1 is MDHEN and CDR2 is SYDVKM in the germline V gene. The CDR3 DNA is TGTGCCAGCTCCTCGTACCCGGGTTTGGCTCAGGGGGTGGGAGAAAAACTGTTTTTT. As protein: CASSSYPGLAQGVGEKLFF.

The J gene is TRBJ2-1, the V gene TRBV30; 14 positions match TRBD2. Per the germline V gene, CDR1 is GTSNPN and CDR2 is SVGIG (reference sequence). V lost 8 bases to trimming and J lost 2 bases; unmatched junction nucleotides: 14. This CDR3 contains 18 residues. The chain's CDR3 is CATKSGTSGRFAYNEQFF. The CDR3 region has the DNA TGTGCCACAAAATCCGGGACTAGCGGGAGATTCGCCTACAATGAGCAGTTCTTC. Complete variable domain (other parts from reference TRBV30 and TRBJ2-1): SQTIHQWPATLVQPVGSPLSLECTVEGTSNPNLYWYRQAAGRGLQLLFYSVGIGQISSEVPQNLSASRPQDRQFILSSKKLLLSDSGFYLCATKSGTSGRFAYNEQFFGPGTRLTVL.

This clone appeared a single time. The V gene is TRBV5-1, the J gene TRBJ2-1, with D hard to call. V was pared by 0 bases and J by 12 bases, with 10 bases between. Germline lookup yields CDR1 SGHRS and CDR2 YFSETQ. The CDR3 is 12 residues long. The DNA for the CDR3 is TGCGCCAGCAGCTTGGTCGTTGGGTGGCAGTTCTTC. Its protein is CASSLVVGWQFF.

On this clone itself: Germline and junction disagree at one end, which may indicate a read error. This chain links TRBV7-9 with TRBJ2-7; tentative D call: TRBD2 (7 bases). The CDR3 totals 12 residues. CDR1 and CDR2 (germline): SEHNR, FQNEAQ (reference sequence). The CDR3 DNA reads TGTGCCAGCAGCACCGGACTAGAAGGGGGTCTCTTC. Translation: CASSTGLEGGLF.

This clone was recorded only once. V is TRBV6-5 and J is TRBJ2-3; D unresolved. Trimming shortened V by 4 bases and J by 4 bases, and 6 bases separated the two germline ends. This CDR3 region has 12 residues. Germline CDR1 and CDR2: MNHEY and SVGAGI. The CDR3 DNA is TGTGCCAGCAGTTCTTCTCCAGATACGCAGTATTTT. It specifies CASSSSPDTQYF.

V usage is TRBV30 and J usage is TRBJ1-2, with D tentatively TRBD1 (5 bases). The CDR3 is made up of 15 amino acids. Trimming took 0 bases from V and 6 from J, leaving 17 bases between them. Germline CDR1 is GTSNPN and CDR2 is SVGIG (reference sequence). The CDR3 DNA is TGTGCCTGGAGTGTAAGGGGACCGGGGGGTGATGGCTACACCTTC. Translated, it gives CAWSVRGPGGDGYTF.

The chain links TRBV9 to TRBJ2-3; D might be TRBD2 (6 bases). The length of the CDR3 is 14 residues. Germline V gene sequence: CDR1 SGDLS, CDR2 YYNGEE. V dropped 1 base and J dropped 6 bases, with 12 bases sitting between them. CDR3 amino acids: CASSVSGLADTQYF. Written as DNA, the CDR3 is TGTGCCAGCAGCGTATCGGGACTCGCGGATACGCAGTATTTT.

The chain combines TRBV30 with TRBJ2-5; possible D gene TRBD2, 6 bases. CDR3 length: 16 amino acids. CDR1 is GTSNPN and CDR2 is SVGIG in the germline V gene (reference sequence). V was clipped by 2 bases and J by 3 bases, with 19 bases between them. CDR3 sequence: CAWSKASDLLKETQYF. CDR3 coding DNA: TGTGCCTGGAGTAAGGCTAGCGATCTATTAAAAGAGACCCAGTACTTC.

The chain links TRBV6-1 to TRBJ2-4; 7 nucleotides align to TRBD2. V lost 2 bases and J lost 7; bases outside the gene matches: 8. CDR1 MNHNS and CDR2 SASEGT come from the germline V gene. This CDR3 comprises 15 residues. CDR3 amino acids: CASSEPGGGSNIQYF. In nucleotides, the CDR3 is TGTGCCAGCAGTGAACCGGGCGGGGGATCTAACATTCAGTACTTC.

This clone was seen just once. The V and J genes are TRBV5-4 and TRBJ2-4; no clear D. CDR1 is SGHNT and CDR2 is YYREEE in the germline V gene (reference sequence). The V and J ends lost 1 base and 1 base respectively, with 3 bases between them. The CDR3 has 13 amino acids. The CDR3 bases are TGTGCCAGCAGCTTGAATGCCAAAAACATTCAGTACTTC. Amino acid sequence: CASSLNAKNIQYF.

This chain joins TRBV5-1 and TRBJ2-1; 9 nucleotides match TRBD2. The CDR3 contains 17 residues. V lost 1 base to trimming and J lost 8 bases; unmatched junction nucleotides: 13. Germline V lookup: CDR1 SGHRS, CDR2 YFSETQ. CDR3 region: CASSLPLLSGGLDEQFF. The CDR3 bases are TGCGCCAGCAGCTTGCCACTCCTTAGCGGGGGTTTGGATGAGCAGTTCTTC.

V and J are TRBV27 and TRBJ1-1; D ambiguous. The CDR3 is made up of 15 amino acids. Germline CDR1 reads MNHEY; CDR2 reads SMNVEV (reference sequence). V shed 5 bases and J shed 1 base, with 14 bases lying between them. The CDR3 sequence is CASSPRWGENTEAFF. CDR3 nucleotide sequence: TGTGCCAGCAGTCCCCGATGGGGAGAGAACACTGAAGCTTTCTTT.

The V call is TRBV2, the J call TRBJ1-2, with D uncertain. Germline V gene sequence: CDR1 SNHLY, CDR2 FYNNEI. Trimming took off 3 bases at V and 8 bases at J, with 19 bases between the two ends. The CDR3 extends over 15 amino acids. This CDR3 reads CASSDPGPGGRGYTF. The CDR3 DNA is TGTGCCAGCAGTGATCCGGGCCCCGGAGGAAGGGGCTACACCTTC.

V is TRBV7-3 and J is TRBJ2-1, with D perhaps matching TRBD2 (5 bases). The V gene's germline CDR1 is SGHTA and CDR2 FQGTGA. CDR3 size: 15 residues. V dropped 1 base and J dropped 5 bases, with 12 bases sitting between them. The CDR3 DNA sequence: TGTGCCAGCAGCTTAAAGTCGGGGAGAAACAATGAGCAGTTCTTC. Its translation: CASSLKSGRNNEQFF.

J is TRBJ2-2 and V is TRBV7-9; TRBD1 aligns across 12 bases. The CDR3 spans 15 residues. The V gene end was trimmed by 3 bases and the J gene end by 12 bases; junction bases not matched to a gene: 8. Germline V gene data show CDR1 as SEHNR and CDR2 as FQNEAQ (reference sequence). The CDR3 reads CASSLGTGGSLKLFF. The CDR3 bases are TGTGCCAGCAGCTTGGGGACAGGGGGCTCATTGAAGCTGTTTTTT.

The chain joins TRBV9 to TRBJ2-1; TRBD1 matches 9 bases. CDR3 size: 16 residues. The ends lost 0 bases at V and 5 bases at J; junction bases unmatched: 6. The V gene's germline CDR1 is SGDLS and CDR2 YYNGEE. The CDR3 protein is CASSVATGTGHNEQFF. Here the CDR3 DNA reads TGTGCCAGCAGCGTAGCTACAGGGACAGGGCACAATGAGCAGTTCTTC.

J is TRBJ1-2 and V is TRBV19, with D possibly being TRBD1 (6 bases). The germline CDR1 and CDR2 sequences are LNHDA and SQIVND (reference sequence). The CDR3 length is 14 residues. The germline V and J ends were trimmed by 5 bases and 6 bases, with 16 bases remaining between them. This CDR3 reads CASSLQQGANGYTF. The CDR3 nucleotides are TGTGCCAGTAGTTTGCAACAGGGAGCGAATGGCTACACCTTC.

This clone appeared once. The rearrangement joins TRBV27 to TRBJ2-2, with 11 nucleotides matching TRBD2. Germline lookup yields CDR1 MNHEY and CDR2 SMNVEV (reference sequence). J gave up 4 bases and V 6 bases, and 4 bases lay outside the gene matches. The CDR3 sequence is 15 residues long. DNA for the CDR3: TGTGCCAGCAGGACACTAGCGGGGGCCACCGGGGAGCTGTTTTTT. Encoded protein: CASRTLAGATGELFF.

CDR3 DNA sequence: TGTGCCAGCAACCGGATTAGCGGGGAGAGATACGAGCAGTACTTC. It codes for CASNRISGERYEQYF. This chain uses TRBV6-1 with TRBJ2-7, with TRBD2 matching 8 bases. This CDR3 has 15 amino acids. The germline V gene has CDR1 MNHNS and CDR2 SASEGT. The ends lost 7 bases at V and 4 bases at J; junction bases unmatched: 12.

The chain combines TRBV5-1 with TRBJ2-2; 7 bases match TRBD2. Looked up from germline, CDR1 is SGHRS and CDR2 is YFSETQ. V was pared by 3 bases and J by 3 bases, with 8 bases of the junction left unmatched. The CDR3 has 16 amino acids. The DNA for the CDR3 is TGCGCCAGCAGCTCGAGCGGGGTCCCGGACACCGGGGAGCTGTTTTTT. Protein: CASSSSGVPDTGELFF. The full variable domain, its missing parts supplied by reference TRBV5-1 and TRBJ2-2, is KAGVTQTPRYLIKTRGQQVTLSCSPISGHRSVSWYQQTPGQGLQFLFEYFSETQRNKGNFPGRFSGRQFSNSRSEMNVSTLELGDSALYLCASSSSGVPDTGELFFGEGSRLTVL.

V and J are TRBV5-1 and TRBJ2-7; 10 bases fit TRBD2. The V gene's germline CDR1 is SGHRS and CDR2 YFSETQ. The CDR3 is made up of 14 amino acids. V shed 3 bases and J 0 bases; nucleotides not matched to a gene: 0. The CDR3 region has the DNA TGCGCCAGCAGCTCTAGCGGGAGCTCCTACGAGCAGTACTTC. Its translation is CASSSSGSSYEQYF. The full variable domain, its missing parts supplied by reference TRBV5-1 and TRBJ2-7, is KAGVTQTPRYLIKTRGQQVTLSCSPISGHRSVSWYQQTPGQGLQFLFEYFSETQRNKGNFPGRFSGRQFSNSRSEMNVSTLELGDSALYLCASSSSGSSYEQYFGPGTRLTVT.

The chain carries TRBV18 and TRBJ2-3; maybe TRBD2 (5 bases). V lost 3 bases and J lost 2, with 15 bases in between. This CDR3 is 16 amino acids long. The germline V gene encodes CDR1 KGHSH and CDR2 LQKENI. CDR3 protein: CASSPTWTHLTDTQYF. The DNA for the CDR3 is TGTGCCAGCTCACCGACGTGGACTCATCTCACAGATACGCAGTATTTT.

The CDR3 region is CASSFERGPYQETQYF. The CDR3 DNA follows: TGCGCCAGCAGCTTTGAGCGGGGACCGTACCAAGAGACCCAGTACTTC. The genes are TRBV5-1 and TRBJ2-5; TRBD2 agrees at 7 bases. The CDR3 extends over 16 amino acids. V shed 2 bases, J shed 0 bases, and the junction held 7 bases outside the gene matches. Per germline, CDR1 SGHRS and CDR2 YFSETQ.

The chain recombines TRBV14 with TRBJ2-4, with 9 bases lining up with TRBD2. This CDR3 is 15 amino acids long. Germline values: CDR1 SGHDN, CDR2 FVKESK. Trimming cost V 4 bases and J 7 bases; bases outside gene matches: 8. CDR3 sequence reads: CASSPLAGPENIQYF. CDR3 nucleotides: TGTGCCAGCAGCCCACTAGCGGGCCCCGAGAACATTCAGTACTTC. The full variable domain, its missing parts supplied by reference TRBV14 and TRBJ2-4, is EAGVTQFPSHSVIEKGQTVTLRCDPISGHDNLYWYRRVMGKEIKFLLHFVKESKQDESGMPNNRFLAERTGGTYSTLKVQPAELEDSGVYFCASSPLAGPENIQYFGAGTRLSVL.